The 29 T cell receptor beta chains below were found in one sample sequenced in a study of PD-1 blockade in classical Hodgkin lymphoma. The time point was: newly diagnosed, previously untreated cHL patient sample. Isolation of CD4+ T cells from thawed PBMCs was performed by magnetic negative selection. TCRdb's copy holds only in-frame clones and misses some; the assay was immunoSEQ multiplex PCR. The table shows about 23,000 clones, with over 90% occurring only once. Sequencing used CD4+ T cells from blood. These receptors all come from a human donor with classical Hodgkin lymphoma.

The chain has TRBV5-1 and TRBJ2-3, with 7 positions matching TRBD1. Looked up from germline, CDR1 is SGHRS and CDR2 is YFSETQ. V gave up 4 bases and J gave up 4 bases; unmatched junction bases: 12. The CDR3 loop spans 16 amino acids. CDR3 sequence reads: CASSPPRAGGPDTQYF. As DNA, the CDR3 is TGCGCCAGCAGCCCCCCTCGGGCAGGGGGTCCAGATACGCAGTATTTT.

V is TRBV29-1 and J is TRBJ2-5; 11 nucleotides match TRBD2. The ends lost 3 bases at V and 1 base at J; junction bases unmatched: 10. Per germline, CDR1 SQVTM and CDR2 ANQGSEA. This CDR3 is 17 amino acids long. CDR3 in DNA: TGCAGCGTTGAGGGGCTAGCGGGGGGCCCTCCCCAAGAGACCCAGTACTTC. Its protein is CSVEGLAGGPPQETQYF.

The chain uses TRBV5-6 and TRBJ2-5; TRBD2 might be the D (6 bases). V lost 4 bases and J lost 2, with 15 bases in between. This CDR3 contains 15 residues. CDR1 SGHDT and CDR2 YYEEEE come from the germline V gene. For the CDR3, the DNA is TGTGCCAGCAGCGAAGGGACGGCGGGGCAAGAGACCCAGTACTTC. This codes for CASSEGTAGQETQYF.

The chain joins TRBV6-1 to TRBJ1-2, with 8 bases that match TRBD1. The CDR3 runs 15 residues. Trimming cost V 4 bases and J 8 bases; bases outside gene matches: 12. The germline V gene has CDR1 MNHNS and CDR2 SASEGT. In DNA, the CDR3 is TGTGCCAGCAGTGGAATTTCAGGGGGCGCGAGGGGCTACACCTTC. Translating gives CASSGISGGARGYTF.

CDR3 amino acids: CATSRDTEYTEAFF. In DNA, the CDR3 is TGTGCCACCAGCAGAGATACGGAGTACACTGAAGCTTTCTTT. The chain is built from TRBV15 and TRBJ1-1; no reliable D call. CDR1 LNHNV and CDR2 YYDKDF come from the germline V gene (reference sequence). This CDR3 has 14 amino acids. The ends were cut back, 0 bases at V and 3 bases at J, with 8 bases in the middle. Complete variable domain (other parts from reference TRBV15 and TRBJ1-1): DAMVIQNPRYQVTQFGKPVTLSCSQTLNHNVMYWYQQKSSQAPKLLFHYYDKDFNNEADTPDNFQSRRPNTSFCFLDIRSPGLGDTAMYLCATSRDTEYTEAFFGQGTRLTVV.

CDR3 nucleotides: TGTGCCAGCAGTGAAACCGCCGGTGACACTGAAGCTTTCTTT. Its protein is CASSETAGDTEAFF. V gene TRBV6-1 combines with J gene TRBJ1-1; D is ambiguous. The V end was cut by 2 bases, the J end by 3 bases, with 10 bases between. Per germline, CDR1 MNHNS and CDR2 SASEGT. The CDR3 is made up of 14 amino acids.

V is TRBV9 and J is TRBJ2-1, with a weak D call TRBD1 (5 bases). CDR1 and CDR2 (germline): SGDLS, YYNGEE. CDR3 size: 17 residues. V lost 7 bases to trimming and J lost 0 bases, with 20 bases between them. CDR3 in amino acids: CASGRSKNRSSYNEQFF. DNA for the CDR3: TGTGCCAGCGGCCGCTCAAAAAACAGGAGCTCCTACAATGAGCAGTTCTTC.

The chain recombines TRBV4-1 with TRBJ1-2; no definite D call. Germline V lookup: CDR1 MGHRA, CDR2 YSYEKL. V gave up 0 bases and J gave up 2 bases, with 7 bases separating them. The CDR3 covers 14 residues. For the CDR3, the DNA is TGCGCCAGCAGCCAAGATACGGAAAACTATGGCTACACCTTC. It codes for CASSQDTENYGYTF.

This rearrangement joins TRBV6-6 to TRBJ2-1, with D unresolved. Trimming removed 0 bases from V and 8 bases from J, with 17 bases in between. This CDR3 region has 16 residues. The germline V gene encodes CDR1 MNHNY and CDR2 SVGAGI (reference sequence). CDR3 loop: CASSYSFAQAVHEQFF. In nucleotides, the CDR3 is TGTGCCAGCAGTTACTCGTTTGCCCAGGCTGTCCATGAGCAGTTCTTC.

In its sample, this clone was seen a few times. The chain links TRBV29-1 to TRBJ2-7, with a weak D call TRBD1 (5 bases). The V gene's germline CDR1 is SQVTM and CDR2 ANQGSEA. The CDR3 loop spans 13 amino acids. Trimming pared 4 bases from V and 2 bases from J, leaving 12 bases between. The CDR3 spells CSVGVQETYEQYF. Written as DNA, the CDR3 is TGCAGCGTTGGAGTACAGGAGACCTACGAGCAGTACTTC.

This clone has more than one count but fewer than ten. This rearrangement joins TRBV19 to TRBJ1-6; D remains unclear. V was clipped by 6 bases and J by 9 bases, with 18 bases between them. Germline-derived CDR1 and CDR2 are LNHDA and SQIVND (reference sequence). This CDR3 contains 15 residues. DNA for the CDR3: TGTGCCAGTAGCGTTTCACACCTCATGGGTTCACCCCTCCACTTT. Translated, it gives CASSVSHLMGSPLHF.

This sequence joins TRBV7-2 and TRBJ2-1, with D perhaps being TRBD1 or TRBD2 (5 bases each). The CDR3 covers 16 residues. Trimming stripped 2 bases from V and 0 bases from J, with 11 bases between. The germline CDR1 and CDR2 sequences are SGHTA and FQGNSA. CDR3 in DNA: TGTGCCAGCAGCTTAATAGGGGCGGGCTCCTACAATGAGCAGTTCTTC. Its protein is CASSLIGAGSYNEQFF.

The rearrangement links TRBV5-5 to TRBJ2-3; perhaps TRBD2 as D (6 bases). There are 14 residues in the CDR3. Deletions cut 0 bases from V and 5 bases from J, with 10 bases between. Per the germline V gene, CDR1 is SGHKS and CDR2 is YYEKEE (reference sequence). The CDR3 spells CASSLELAQDTQYF. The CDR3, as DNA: TGTGCCAGCAGCTTGGAACTAGCACAAGATACGCAGTATTTT. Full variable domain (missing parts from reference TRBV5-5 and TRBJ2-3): DAGVTQSPTHLIKTRGQQVTLRCSPISGHKSVSWYQQVLGQGPQFIFQYYEKEERGRGNFPDRFSARQFPNYSSELNVNALLLGDSALYLCASSLELAQDTQYFGPGTRLTVL.

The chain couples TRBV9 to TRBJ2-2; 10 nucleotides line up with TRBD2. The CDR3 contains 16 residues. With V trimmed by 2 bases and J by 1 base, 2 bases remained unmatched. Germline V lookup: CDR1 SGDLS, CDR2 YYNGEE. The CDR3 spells CASSVLAGGNTGELFF. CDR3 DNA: TGTGCCAGCAGCGTTTTAGCGGGGGGGAACACCGGGGAGCTGTTTTTT.

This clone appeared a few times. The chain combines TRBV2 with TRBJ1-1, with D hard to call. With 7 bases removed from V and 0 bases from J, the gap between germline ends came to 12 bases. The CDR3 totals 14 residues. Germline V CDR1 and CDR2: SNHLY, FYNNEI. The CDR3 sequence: CASKRFPMNTEAFF. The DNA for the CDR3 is TGTGCCAGCAAACGGTTCCCTATGAACACTGAAGCTTTCTTT. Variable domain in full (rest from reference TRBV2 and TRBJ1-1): EPEVTQTPSHQVTQMGQEVILRCVPISNHLYFYWYRQILGQKVEFLVSFYNNEISEKSEIFDDQFSVERPDGSNFTLKIRSTKLEDSAMYFCASKRFPMNTEAFFGQGTRLTVV.

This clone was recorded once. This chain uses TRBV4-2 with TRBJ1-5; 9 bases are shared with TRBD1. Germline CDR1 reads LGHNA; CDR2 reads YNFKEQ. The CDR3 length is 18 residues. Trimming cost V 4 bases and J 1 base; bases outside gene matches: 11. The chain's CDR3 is CASSPGQGPTLSNQPQHF. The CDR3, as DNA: TGTGCCAGCAGCCCGGGACAGGGTCCTACGTTGAGCAATCAGCCCCAGCATTTT.

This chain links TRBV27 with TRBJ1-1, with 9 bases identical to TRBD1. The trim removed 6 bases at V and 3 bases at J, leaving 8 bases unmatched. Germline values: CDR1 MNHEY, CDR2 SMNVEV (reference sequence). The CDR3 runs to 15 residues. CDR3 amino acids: CASSPYRGLDTEAFF. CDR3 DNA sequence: TGTGCCAGCAGCCCCTACAGGGGGCTAGACACTGAAGCTTTCTTT.

CDR3 sequence: CASRGTTNEKLFF. For the CDR3, the DNA is TGTGCCAGCAGAGGCACAACTAATGAAAAACTGTTTTTT. The genes are TRBV2 and TRBJ1-4; D remains unclear. Looked up from germline, CDR1 is SNHLY and CDR2 is FYNNEI. The CDR3 covers 13 residues. V was clipped by 6 bases and J by 0 bases, with 5 bases between them.

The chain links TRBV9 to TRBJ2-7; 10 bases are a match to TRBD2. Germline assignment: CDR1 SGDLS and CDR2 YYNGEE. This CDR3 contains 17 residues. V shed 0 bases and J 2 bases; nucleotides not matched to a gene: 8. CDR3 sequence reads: CASSVGSSGRGAYEQYF. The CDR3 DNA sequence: TGTGCCAGCAGCGTAGGGTCCAGCGGGAGGGGTGCCTACGAGCAGTACTTC.

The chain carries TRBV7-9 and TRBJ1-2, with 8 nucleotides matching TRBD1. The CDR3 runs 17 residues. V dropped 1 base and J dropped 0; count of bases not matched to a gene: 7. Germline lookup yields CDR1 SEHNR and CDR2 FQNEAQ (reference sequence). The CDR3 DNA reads TGTGCCAGCAGCTTAGTTCAGGGGACAGGTTCTAACTATGGCTACACCTTC. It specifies CASSLVQGTGSNYGYTF. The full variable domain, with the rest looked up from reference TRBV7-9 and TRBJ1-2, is DTGVSQNPRHKITKRGQNVTFRCDPISEHNRLYWYRQTLGQGPEFLTYFQNEAQLEKSRLLSDRFSAERPKGSFSTLEIQRTEQGDSAMYLCASSLVQGTGSNYGYTFGSGTRLTVV.

The CDR3 coding sequence is TGCAGCGTGATGACAGAGAACACTGAAGCTTTCTTT. It translates to CSVMTENTEAFF. The genes are TRBV29-1 and TRBJ1-1, with a tentative D call TRBD1 (5 bases). Germline loops: CDR1 SQVTM, CDR2 ANQGSEA. Trimming left V 6 bases short and J 1 base short, with 9 bases between. CDR3 size: 12 residues. Together with reference TRBV29-1 and TRBJ1-1, the CDR3 gives the full variable domain: SAVISQKPSRDICQRGTSLTIQCQVDSQVTMMFWYRQQPGQSLTLIATANQGSEATYESGFVIDKFPISRPNLTFSTLTVSNMSPEDSSIYLCSVMTENTEAFFGQGTRLTVV.

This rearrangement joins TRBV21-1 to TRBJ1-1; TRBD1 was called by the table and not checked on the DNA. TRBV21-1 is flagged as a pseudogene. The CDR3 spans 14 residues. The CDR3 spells CASSPVAGSTEAFF. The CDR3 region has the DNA TGTGCCAGCAGCCCAGTTGCAGGAAGCACTGAAGCTTTCTTT.

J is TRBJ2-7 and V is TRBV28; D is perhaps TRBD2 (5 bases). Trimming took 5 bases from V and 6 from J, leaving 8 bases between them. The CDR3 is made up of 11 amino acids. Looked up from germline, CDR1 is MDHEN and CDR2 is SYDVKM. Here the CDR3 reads CASSGSREQYF. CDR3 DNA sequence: TGTGCCAGCAGTGGGAGCCGCGAGCAGTACTTC.

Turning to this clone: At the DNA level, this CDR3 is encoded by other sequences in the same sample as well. In DNA, the CDR3 is TGTGCCACCAGCAGAGATCGGGGCTCCTACAATGAGCAGTTCTTC. This gives the protein CATSRDRGSYNEQFF. This sequence joins TRBV15 and TRBJ2-1; possibly TRBD2 for D (5 bases). Germline V gene data show CDR1 as LNHNV and CDR2 as YYDKDF (reference sequence). Trimming took 0 bases from V and 0 from J, leaving 6 bases between them. This CDR3 spans 15 amino acids.

CDR3 bases: TGTGCCAGCAGCTTAGTACAGGGTTTTGGCTACACCTTC. As protein: CASSLVQGFGYTF. The rearrangement links TRBV7-6 to TRBJ1-2; D might be TRBD1 (6 bases). The V and J ends lost 1 base and 7 bases respectively, with 10 bases between them. The CDR3 is 13 residues long. Per germline, CDR1 SGHVS and CDR2 FNYEAQ.

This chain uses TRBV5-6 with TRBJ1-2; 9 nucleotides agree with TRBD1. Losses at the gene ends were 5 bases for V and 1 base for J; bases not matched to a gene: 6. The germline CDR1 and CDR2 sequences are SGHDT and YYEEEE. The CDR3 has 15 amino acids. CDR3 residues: CASRYRDRVNYGYTF. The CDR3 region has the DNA TGTGCCAGCAGGTACCGGGACAGGGTTAACTATGGCTACACCTTC. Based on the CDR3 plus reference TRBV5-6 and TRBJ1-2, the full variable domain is DAGVTQSPTHLIKTRGQQVTLRCSPKSGHDTVSWYQQALGQGPQFIFQYYEEEERQRGNFPDRFSGHQFPNYSSELNVNALLLGDSALYLCASRYRDRVNYGYTFGSGTRLTVV.

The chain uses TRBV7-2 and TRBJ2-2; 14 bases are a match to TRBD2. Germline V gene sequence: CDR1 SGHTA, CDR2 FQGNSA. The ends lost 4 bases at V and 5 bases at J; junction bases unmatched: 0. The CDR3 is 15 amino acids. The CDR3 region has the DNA TGTGCCAGCAGCTGGACTAGCGGGAGGACCGGGGAGCTGTTTTTT. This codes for CASSWTSGRTGELFF.

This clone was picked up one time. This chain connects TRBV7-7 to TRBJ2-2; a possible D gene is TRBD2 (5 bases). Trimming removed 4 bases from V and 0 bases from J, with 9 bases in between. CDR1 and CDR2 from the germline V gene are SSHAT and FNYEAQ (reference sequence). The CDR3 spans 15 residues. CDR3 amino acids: CASSSTRTNTGELFF. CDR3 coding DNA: TGTGCCAGCAGCTCCACTAGGACGAACACCGGGGAGCTGTTTTTT. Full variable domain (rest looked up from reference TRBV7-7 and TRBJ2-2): GAGVSQSPRYKVTKRGQDVTLRCDPISSHATLYWYQQALGQGPEFLTYFNYEAQPDKSGLPSDRFSAERPEGSISTLTIQRTEQRDSAMYRCASSSTRTNTGELFFGEGSRLTVL.

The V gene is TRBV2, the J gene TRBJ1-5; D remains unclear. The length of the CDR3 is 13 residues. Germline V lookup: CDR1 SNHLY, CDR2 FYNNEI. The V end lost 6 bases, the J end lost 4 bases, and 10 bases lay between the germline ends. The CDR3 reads CASRVTGNQPQHF. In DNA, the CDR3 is TGTGCCAGCAGGGTCACCGGGAATCAGCCCCAGCATTTT.